This is a list of T cell receptor beta chains from one sample in a study of identical twins. TCRdb reprocessed the 5' RACE reads with MiXCR, giving one entry per CDR3 protein. The data contain 450,000 to 650,000 distinct CDR3 sequences, roughly 9.9% of them singletons. This sample also belongs to another study, concerning yellow fever vaccine responses in identical twins.

The sample was PBMCs. The receptors here all came from a woman aged 18-35 years in good health. CDR3s include the opening cysteine and the closing phenylalanine or tryptophan. A D gene is named only where the DNA matches it firmly. The size field is filled for only some rows; it gives once, few, many or a size class.

j_call	v_call	clone_size	d_call	cdr3_nt	cdr3_aa
TRBJ1-1	TRBV7-6	many	TRBD1	TGTGCCAGCAGCCCACAGACAGGGGGGCTGAACACTGAAGCTTTCTTT	CASSPQTGGLNTEAFF
TRBJ2-2	TRBV20-1	many	-	TGCAGTGCTAGTACGGGCAGTTTGAACACCGGGGAGCTGTTTTTT	CSASTGSLNTGELFF
TRBJ2-7	TRBV29-1	many	-	TGCAGCGGTGCTATCGGACTCACAAACGAGCAGTACTTC	CSGAIGLTNEQYF
TRBJ2-2	TRBV29-1	many	TRBD2	TGCAGCGTTGGGGCTAGCGGGAGGGCCACGGCCGGGGAGCTGTTTTTT	CSVGASGRATAGELFF
TRBJ1-6	TRBV7-2	few	-	TGTGCCAGCAGCCCGGGGGGGACGGCGAATTCACCCCTCCACTTT	CASSPGGTANSPLHF
TRBJ1-4	TRBV30	-	-	TGTGCCTGGACGGGACAACCTAATGAAAAACTGTTTTTT	CAWTGQPNEKLFF
TRBJ2-5	TRBV12-3/TRBV12-4	many	TRBD1	TGTGCCACCACCCGGGACAGCAAAGAGACCCAGTACTTC	CATTRDSKETQYF
TRBJ2-2	TRBV12-3/TRBV12-4	many	-	TGTGCCAGCAGTTTCTACAGGGCGAACACCGGGGAGCTGTTTTTT	CASSFYRANTGELFF
TRBJ2-1	TRBV11-2	many	TRBD1	TGTGCCAGCAGACAGGGACAGGGGGCCCACAATGAGCAGTTCTTC	CASRQGQGAHNEQFF
TRBJ1-1	TRBV2	many	-	TGTGCCAGCACGGGGGATTTTGGCACTGAAGCTTTCTTT	CASTGDFGTEAFF
TRBJ2-1	TRBV23-1	-	TRBD1	TGCGCCAGCAGTCATCCGGACAGGGATACCTACAATGAGCAGTTCTTC	CASSHPDRDTYNEQFF
TRBJ2-7	TRBV2	few	TRBD2	TGTGCCAGCAGTGTAGCGGGTTCGGGAGAGCAGTACTTC	CASSVAGSGEQYF
TRBJ2-7	TRBV5-6	-	TRBD1	TGTGCCAGCAGCCCGACGACAGGGGGCTCCTACGAGCAGTACTTC	CASSPTTGGSYEQYF
TRBJ2-5	TRBV9	-	-	TGTGCCAGCAGCGTAATGGGGACGGAAGGAGAGACCCAGTACTTC	CASSVMGTEGETQYF
TRBJ2-7	TRBV27	-	-	TGTGCCAGCAGTTTAAGGGCAGCCGCCTACGAGCAGTACTTC	CASSLRAAAYEQYF
TRBJ2-1	TRBV24-1	few	-	TGTGCCACCAGCCAACCAAGGAACATACTTTACAATGAGCAGTTCTTC	CATSQPRNILYNEQFF
TRBJ2-2	TRBV7-2	many	-	TGTGCCAGCAGCCCCTCCAGGCAGGGGAACACCGGGGAGCTGTTTTTT	CASSPSRQGNTGELFF
TRBJ1-6	TRBV7-2	-	-	TGTGCCAGCAGCTTAAGTAGGGGTCGTAATTCACCCCTCCACTTT	CASSLSRGRNSPLHF
TRBJ2-5	TRBV7-9	-	-	TGTGCCAGCAGCTTAGCGCATCCGTCTAGTTGGGAGACCCAGTACTTC	CASSLAHPSSWETQYF
TRBJ2-7	TRBV11-2	-	-	TGTGCCAGCAGCTTAGTTCCTACCCCTAACTACGAGCAGTACTTC	CASSLVPTPNYEQYF
TRBJ2-5	TRBV6-5	-	-	TGTGCCAGCAGTTACTCGAAATTAGCGGAGTGGGAGGTGACCCAGTACTTC	CASSYSKLAEWEVTQYF
TRBJ2-2	TRBV3-1	few	-	TGTGCCAGCAGCCAGGGGGTGGACACCGGGGAGCTGTTTTTT	CASSQGVDTGELFF
TRBJ2-1	TRBV7-9	few	-	TGTGCCAGCAGCCGGTCCCGGGACACGGGCGGCAGCAATGAGCAGTTCTTC	CASSRSRDTGGSNEQFF
TRBJ2-7	TRBV20-1	few	-	TGCAGTGCTAGCTTCGACAGCCCCTACGAGCAGTACTTC	CSASFDSPYEQYF
TRBJ2-5	TRBV4-3	many	TRBD2	TGCGCCAGCAGCCAAGATCGCCTAGCGGGGATCCAAGAGACCCAGTACTTC	CASSQDRLAGIQETQYF
TRBJ2-4	TRBV28	-	TRBD1	TGTGCCAGCAGGGAGACAGGGGTCAAAAACATTCAGTACTTC	CASRETGVKNIQYF
TRBJ2-2	TRBV5-5	many	-	TGTGCCAGCAGCTTGTCCTCCAACACCGGGGAGCTGTTTTTT	CASSLSSNTGELFF
TRBJ2-3	TRBV9	few	-	TGTGCCAGCAGCGGCAGGATCACAGATACGCAGTATTTT	CASSGRITDTQYF
TRBJ2-1	TRBV29-1	-	-	TGCAGCGTTGAATGGACTCTTGCCTACAATGAGCAGTTCTTC	CSVEWTLAYNEQFF
TRBJ2-4	TRBV12-3/TRBV12-4	many	TRBD1	TGTGCCAGCAGTGGTGACAGGGTAGCCAAAAACATTCAGTACTTC	CASSGDRVAKNIQYF
TRBJ2-7	TRBV21-1	many	-	TGTGCCAGCAGCAAAGAAGGCGGGAAAAGCTCCTACGAGCAGTACTTC	CASSKEGGKSSYEQYF
TRBJ2-5	TRBV20-1	-	-	TGCAGTGCTAGTTGGGGCAGGGGATTGACCCAGTACTTC	CSASWGRGLTQYF
TRBJ2-7	TRBV7-8	few	-	TGTGCCAGCACCCTCCCAGGGGCGAGCTACGAGCAGTACTTC	CASTLPGASYEQYF
TRBJ2-4	TRBV5-5	many	-	TGTGCCAGCAGCTTGGTAGACGGGCTAGCCAAAAACATTCAGTACTTC	CASSLVDGLAKNIQYF
TRBJ2-7	TRBV7-2	-	-	TGTGCCAGCAGCTATTCCTTTATCTACGAGCAGTACTTC	CASSYSFIYEQYF
TRBJ2-7	TRBV7-8	-	TRBD1	TGTGCCAGCAGCTTACAGACAGGGGGTGGAGAGCAGTACTTC	CASSLQTGGGEQYF
TRBJ2-1	TRBV4-2	many	TRBD2	TGTGCCAGCAGCCCCCTAGCGGCTAATGAGCAGTTCTTC	CASSPLAANEQFF
TRBJ2-3	TRBV12-3/TRBV12-4	-	-	TGTGCCAGCAGTATCTCAACTACAGATACGCAGTATTTT	CASSISTTDTQYF
TRBJ1-2	TRBV7-9	many	-	TGTGCCAGCAGCACAGGGCATGGCTACACCTTC	CASSTGHGYTF
TRBJ1-1	TRBV7-9	many	-	TGTGCCAGCAGCTTGGAACCTGAAGCTTTCTTT	CASSLEPEAFF
TRBJ1-1	TRBV5-1	many	TRBD1	TGCGCCAGCAGCGGAACTGGGACAGGGAACACTGAAGCTTTCTTT	CASSGTGTGNTEAFF
TRBJ1-3	TRBV20-1	few	TRBD1	TGCAGTGCTAGGGACAGGGACTCTGGAAACACCATATATTTT	CSARDRDSGNTIYF
TRBJ1-5	TRBV7-8	few	-	TGTGCCAGCAGCTCCCAGCGGGTCAATCAGCCCCAGCATTTT	CASSSQRVNQPQHF
TRBJ2-4	TRBV10-3	-	-	TGTGCCATCAGTGGTCCTGGAGGGGACAAAAACATTCAGTACTTC	CAISGPGGDKNIQYF
TRBJ2-1	TRBV12-3/TRBV12-4	many	TRBD2	TGTGCCAGCAGTTTTAGCGGGAGGGTGGGTGAGCAGTTCTTC	CASSFSGRVGEQFF
TRBJ2-7	TRBV6-5	many	TRBD1	TGTGCCAGCAGTTACTCGTCGGGACAGATCTACGAGCAGTACTTC	CASSYSSGQIYEQYF
TRBJ2-1	TRBV9	few	-	TGTGCCAGCGCTTCGGGGGGCGCTACTCTTGAGCAGTTCTTC	CASASGGATLEQFF
TRBJ2-1	TRBV7-9	few	-	TGTGCCAGCAGCTCGGGAGCGGCCTTCCCTTGGAATGAGCAGTTCTTC	CASSSGAAFPWNEQFF
TRBJ2-3	TRBV20-1	-	-	TGCAGTGCAAACCCCGAGGCCCTGACAGATACGCAGTATTTT	CSANPEALTDTQYF
TRBJ1-5	TRBV20-1	-	-	TGCAGTGCTAGGGTACGGACCGGAGGGCCCCAGCATTTT	CSARVRTGGPQHF
TRBJ2-1	TRBV7-9	-	-	TGTGCCAGCGGGTACAGCACCAACTACAATGAGCAGTTCTTC	CASGYSTNYNEQFF
TRBJ2-7	TRBV5-1	-	TRBD1	TGCGCCAGCAGCTTGGTAGAGGGGGCGAATTACGAGCAGTACTTC	CASSLVEGANYEQYF
TRBJ2-3	TRBV20-1	-	-	TGCAGTGCTAGGCAGGCTAGCACAGATACGCAGTATTTT	CSARQASTDTQYF
TRBJ1-4	TRBV29-1	many	-	TGCAGCGTTGAATATAATGAAAAACTGTTTTTT	CSVEYNEKLFF